This T cell receptor (beta chain) emerged from a study of monozygotic twins with inflammatory bowel disease. TCRdb re-called the 5' RACE reads and catalogs CDR3 proteins one per entry, DNA excluded. The data include roughly 300,000 distinct CDR3 sequences; the top ten clones carry 5% to 6%. The CDR3 totals 11 residues. Germline lookup yields CDR1 KGHSH and CDR2 LQKENI. This receptor was obtained from a human donor with ulcerative colitis or Crohn's disease, or a healthy co-twin of an affected twin (not recorded which). Sequenced material: blood. The chain uses TRBV18 and TRBJ2-7. CDR3 amino acids: CASSNSYEQYF.